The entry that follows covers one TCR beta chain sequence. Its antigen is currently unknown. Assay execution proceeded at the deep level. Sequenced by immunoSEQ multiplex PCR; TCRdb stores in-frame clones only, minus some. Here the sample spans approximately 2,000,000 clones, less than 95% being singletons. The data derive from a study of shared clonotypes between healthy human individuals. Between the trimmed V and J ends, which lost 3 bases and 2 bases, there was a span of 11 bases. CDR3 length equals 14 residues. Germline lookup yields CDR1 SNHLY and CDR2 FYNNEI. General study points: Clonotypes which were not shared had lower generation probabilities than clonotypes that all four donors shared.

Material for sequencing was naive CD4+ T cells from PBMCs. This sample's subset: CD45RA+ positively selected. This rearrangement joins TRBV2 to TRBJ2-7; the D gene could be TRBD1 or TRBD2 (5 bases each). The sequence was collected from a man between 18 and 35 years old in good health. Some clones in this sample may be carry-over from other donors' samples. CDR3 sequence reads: CASSDSGRTYEQYF. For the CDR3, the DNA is TGTGCCAGCAGTGACTCGGGACGTACCTACGAGCAGTACTTC.